Below, 15 T cell receptor beta chains from the same sample are listed, as sequenced in a study of blood T cell repertoires in COVID-19 (dated by TCRdb to the early 2020s). Library preparation was by the immunoSEQ multiplex PCR assay. Not all clones reach the TCRdb copy of this immuneACCESS table, which keeps in-frame sequences only. Checked studies attribute under half of the gap to unresolved V genes and leave the rest unexplained. For this sample the table gives 35,000 to 50,000 clones, of which over 70% were detected only once. About 25% of the sample is taken by the ten largest. Sequencing was carried out using peripheral blood. These receptors all stem from a woman aged 55-70 years with acute or convalescent COVID-19.

This chain links TRBV7-2 with TRBJ2-7, with 14 bases identical to TRBD2. The ends lost 5 bases at V and 0 bases at J; junction bases unmatched: 12. Germline-derived CDR1 and CDR2 are SGHTA and FQGNSA. The CDR3 loop spans 19 amino acids. The CDR3, as DNA: TGTGCCAGCAGCCTAAGACTAGCGGGGGGGCGTCCGACCTCCTACGAGCAGTACTTC. This encodes CASSLRLAGGRPTSYEQYF.

The chain joins TRBV6-1 to TRBJ1-2; 9 bases line up with TRBD1. Unmatched junction bases numbered 13, after V lost 4 bases and J lost 4 bases. Germline CDR1 reads MNHNS; CDR2 reads SASEGT. This CDR3 is built from 17 residues. The CDR3 region has the DNA TGTGCCAGCAGTGGTTCCGGGACAGGGTCTGATAGCTATGGCTACACCTTC. Its translation is CASSGSGTGSDSYGYTF.

The chain combines TRBV19 with TRBJ2-1; 7 bases agree with TRBD1. This CDR3 is 14 amino acids long. The V gene's germline CDR1 is LNHDA and CDR2 SQIVND (reference sequence). Trimming removed 3 bases from V and 10 bases from J; junction bases left unmatched: 9. The CDR3 DNA reads as TGTGCCAGTAGTATGGGTAGGGGGCTGTTGGAGCAGTTCTTC. Its protein product is CASSMGRGLLEQFF.

This clone has more than one count but fewer than ten. The chain carries TRBV11-2 and TRBJ1-1; D unresolved. Germline V gene sequence: CDR1 SGHAT, CDR2 FQNNGV. The CDR3 is 12 amino acids. Trimming left V 4 bases short and J 5 bases short, with 8 bases between. CDR3 loop: CASSSLGTEAFF. The CDR3 DNA reads as TGTGCCAGCAGCTCCCTCGGGACTGAAGCTTTCTTT.

V usage is TRBV24-1 and J usage is TRBJ2-1, with 9 nucleotides matching TRBD2. The CDR3 loop spans 16 amino acids. Germline V gives CDR1 KGHDR, CDR2 SFDVKD. The J segment lost 6 bases and the V segment lost 1 base, leaving 6 bases of the junction unmatched. The CDR3 reads CATSDLGLAYVNEQFF. CDR3 bases: TGTGCCACCAGTGATTTAGGACTAGCGTACGTCAATGAGCAGTTCTTC.

This chain joins TRBV7-2 and TRBJ2-2; possible D gene TRBD1, 5 bases. The CDR3 runs 12 residues. V was pared by 3 bases and J by 7 bases, with 6 bases between. Germline loops: CDR1 SGHTA, CDR2 FQGNSA. The CDR3 here is CASSLGLGELFF. The CDR3 coding sequence is TGTGCCAGCAGCTTGGGGCTCGGGGAGCTGTTTTTT.

J is TRBJ1-1 and V is TRBV27; TRBD1 matches 8 bases. CDR1 is MNHEY, CDR2 SMNVEV, per germline (reference sequence). With V trimmed by 7 bases and J by 5 bases, 9 bases remained unmatched. The CDR3 runs 14 residues. Here the CDR3 DNA reads TGTGCCAGCAAAGGGGGGGACAGGCTGACTGAAGCTTTCTTT. It translates to CASKGGDRLTEAFF.

This clone was counted once. The V and J genes are TRBV6-5 and TRBJ1-2; D is uncertain. CDR1 is MNHEY and CDR2 is SVGAGI in the germline V gene. Between the trimmed V and J ends, which lost 5 bases and 5 bases, there was a span of 15 bases. The CDR3 totals 14 residues. The CDR3 region has the DNA TGTGCCAGCAGTCGGAGCCATTCTCAATATGGCTACACCTTC. Translation: CASSRSHSQYGYTF.

V and J are TRBV6-4 and TRBJ1-1; tentative D call: TRBD1 (5 bases). Per the germline V gene, CDR1 is MRHNA and CDR2 is SNTAGT. The V and J ends lost 5 bases and 0 bases respectively, with 13 bases between them. CDR3 length: 15 amino acids. The CDR3 sequence: CASSPSDTVNTEAFF. The CDR3, as DNA: TGTGCCAGCAGTCCCTCGGACACGGTGAACACTGAAGCTTTCTTT.

The V and J genes are TRBV6-5 and TRBJ1-1; TRBD1 matches 10 bases. Per the germline V gene, CDR1 is MNHEY and CDR2 is SVGAGI. The CDR3 sequence is 16 residues long. The V and J ends lost 4 bases and 7 bases, in that order; junction bases with no gene match: 12. This CDR3 is CASSWDRGPTGGEAFF. Written as DNA, the CDR3 is TGTGCCAGCAGTTGGGACAGGGGCCCAACCGGGGGTGAAGCTTTCTTT.

This clone was counted a few times. This rearrangement joins TRBV7-9 to TRBJ1-5; no firm D call. The ends were cut back, 4 bases at V and 1 base at J, with 8 bases in the middle. Germline CDR1 and CDR2: SEHNR and FQNEAQ (reference sequence). There are 14 residues in the CDR3. The CDR3 sequence: CASSSVVSNQPQHF. The CDR3 bases are TGTGCCAGCAGCTCGGTTGTAAGCAATCAGCCCCAGCATTTT.

This chain links TRBV30 with TRBJ1-6, with 9 bases matching TRBD1. From germline, CDR1 is GTSNPN and CDR2 SVGIG (reference sequence). The CDR3 is 16 residues long. V lost 6 bases, J lost 7 bases, and 13 bases stayed unmatched. CDR3 in DNA: TGTGCCTGTAAACCTACCGGGACAGGGCTAAATTCACCCCTCCACTTT. It codes for CACKPTGTGLNSPLHF.

This clone was recorded a few times. CDR3 region: CASSLAPGQAKSGELFF. CDR3 bases: TGTGCCAGCAGCTTAGCCCCGGGACAGGCGAAGTCCGGGGAGCTGTTTTTT. V gene TRBV11-3 combines with J gene TRBJ2-2; 8 bases match TRBD1. The CDR3 loop spans 17 amino acids. In germline, CDR1 is SGHNT, CDR2 YENEEA. Trimming took 1 base from V and 6 from J; bases not matched to a gene: 10.

V gene TRBV10-3 combines with J gene TRBJ2-7, with 12 bases that match TRBD2. CDR1 is ENHRY, CDR2 SYGVKD, per germline. The CDR3 totals 16 residues. J gave up 2 bases and V 3 bases, and 5 bases lay outside the gene matches. The CDR3 DNA follows: TGTGCCATCAGTGATACTAGCGGGGGGCCAGCCTACGAGCAGTACTTC. Amino acids: CAISDTSGGPAYEQYF.

This clone is classed as medium-sized. CDR3 sequence: CASSLPGYEQYF. CDR3 bases: TGTGCCAGCAGCTTACCGGGTTACGAGCAGTACTTC. J is TRBJ2-7 and V is TRBV7-9, with no clear D. This CDR3 has 12 amino acids. Germline assignment: CDR1 SEHNR and CDR2 FQNEAQ (reference sequence). V was pared by 2 bases and J by 4 bases, with 6 bases between.